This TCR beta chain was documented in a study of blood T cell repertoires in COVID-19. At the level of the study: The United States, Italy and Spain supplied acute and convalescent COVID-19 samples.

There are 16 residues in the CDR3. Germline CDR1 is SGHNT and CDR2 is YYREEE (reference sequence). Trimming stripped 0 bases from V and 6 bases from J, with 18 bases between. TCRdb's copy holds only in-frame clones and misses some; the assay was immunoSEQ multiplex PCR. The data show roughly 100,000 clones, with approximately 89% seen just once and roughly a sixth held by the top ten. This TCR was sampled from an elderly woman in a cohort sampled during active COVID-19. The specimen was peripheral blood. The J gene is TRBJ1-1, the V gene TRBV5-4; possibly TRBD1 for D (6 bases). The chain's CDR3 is CASSLDLQGLGSEAFF. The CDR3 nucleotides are TGTGCCAGCAGCTTGGATTTACAGGGATTGGGCTCTGAAGCTTTCTTT.